This record concerns one TCR beta chain sequence. Produced via immunoSEQ multiplex PCR; TCRdb's table is partial and in-frame only. The sample yields some 71,000 clones, approximately 97% seen once. The entry originates in a study of technical replicates of blood from a handful of donors. The CDR3 loop spans 13 amino acids. CDR1 and CDR2 (germline): MNHEY, SVGAGI. The V end was cut by 6 bases, the J end by 6 bases, with 12 bases between. The sample consisted of T cells isolated from PBMCs. The chain uses TRBV6-5 and TRBJ2-1, with D possibly matching TRBD2 (6 bases). This sequence was found in a human donor in good health. This CDR3 is CASRLTSLNEQFF. Written as DNA, the CDR3 is TGTGCCAGCAGGCTAACTAGCCTCAATGAGCAGTTCTTC.